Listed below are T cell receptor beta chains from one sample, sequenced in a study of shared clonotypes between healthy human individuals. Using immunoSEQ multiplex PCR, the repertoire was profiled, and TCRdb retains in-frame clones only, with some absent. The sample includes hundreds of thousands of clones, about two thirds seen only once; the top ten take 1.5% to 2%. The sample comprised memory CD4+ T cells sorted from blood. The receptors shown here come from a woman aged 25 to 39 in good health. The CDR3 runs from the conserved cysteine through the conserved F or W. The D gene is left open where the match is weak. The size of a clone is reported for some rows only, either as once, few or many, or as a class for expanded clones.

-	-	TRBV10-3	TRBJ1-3	TGTGCCATCAAGTCCAGCTCTGGAAACACCATATATTTT	CAIKSSSGNTIYF
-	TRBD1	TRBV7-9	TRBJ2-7	TGTGCCAGCAGCTTCCTGGACAGGGGAGAGCAGTACTTC	CASSFLDRGEQYF
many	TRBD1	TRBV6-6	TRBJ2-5	TGTGCCAGCAGGGGGACAGGGAAGTATTTAGGAGAGACCCAGTACTTC	CASRGTGKYLGETQYF
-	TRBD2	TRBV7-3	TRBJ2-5	TGTGCCAGCAGCTTAGGTGGACTAGCCGGGAGCAAGACCCAGTACTTC	CASSLGGLAGSKTQYF
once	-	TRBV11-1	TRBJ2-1	TGTGCCAGCAGCTTAGGGGCTGGTGAGCAGTTCTTC	CASSLGAGEQFF
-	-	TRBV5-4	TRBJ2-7	TGTGCCAGCAGCTCCATCTACGAGCAGTACTTC	CASSSIYEQYF
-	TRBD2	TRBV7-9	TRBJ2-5	TGTGCCAGCAGCCAGGGACTAGCGGGATGGGAGACCCAGTACTTC	CASSQGLAGWETQYF
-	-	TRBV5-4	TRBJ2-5	TGTGCCAGCAGCTTGGCCGGGCCCTCGGGTTGGGAGACCCAGTACTTC	CASSLAGPSGWETQYF
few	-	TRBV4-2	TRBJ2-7	TGTGCCAGCAGCCAAGGGGGGCGCAACGAGCAGTACTTC	CASSQGGRNEQYF
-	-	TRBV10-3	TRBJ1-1	TGTGCCATCAGGAAAACACAGGGGAACACTGAAGCTTTCTTT	CAIRKTQGNTEAFF
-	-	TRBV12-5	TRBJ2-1	TGTGCTAGTTCTGTAGCCTACAATGAGCAGTTCTTC	CASSVAYNEQFF